This T cell receptor beta chain was sequenced for a study of T cells in Graves' hyperthyroidism and ophthalmopathy. General study results and limits: The model forecast ophthalmopathy, anticipating it by a median roughly 6 months before onset. Among clonotypes expanded in thyroid above 0.001, most were also found in blood.

This clonotype came up many times. What it recognizes is unknown. TCR beta CDR3 regions were amplified from RNA transcripts. During a first-round RT-PCR of the TCR CDR3, the HTBI primer set was used. Via MiXCR, TCRdb re-called the multiplex PCR reads, giving one row per CDR3 protein. Here the sample spans 250,000 or so distinct CDR3 sequences, roughly 15% being singletons. Disease duration under 2 months; hyperthyroidism patients were aged 18 to 65. Fresh peripheral blood, roughly 9.3 ml, was the source of the PBMCs. The sequence was collected from a woman between 45 and 65 years old with Graves' hyperthyroidism that later progressed to Graves' ophthalmopathy. Sequencing was carried out using blood.

CDR3 sequence: CASSLEGGYTF. The CDR3 DNA follows: TGTGCCAGCAGTTTAGAGGGTGGCTACACCTTC. The rearrangement links TRBV12-3 or TRBV12-4 to TRBJ1-2, with D uncertain. The ends were cut back, 1 base at V and 7 bases at J, with 4 bases in the middle. The CDR3 extends over 11 amino acids.